Listed here are 7 T cell receptor beta chains from one sample, sequenced in a study of blood T cell repertoires in COVID-19. Sequencing was performed with immunoSEQ multiplex PCR; in TCRdb, only in-frame clones are kept and a portion is missing. The repertoire holds a few hundred thousand clones, with roughly 84% as singletons. Sequenced sample: peripheral blood. The receptors were sampled from an older person with COVID-19, enrolled during active disease.

The genes are TRBV19 and TRBJ2-2; D uncertain. The germline gives CDR1 LNHDA, CDR2 SQIVND (reference sequence). The CDR3 contains 14 residues. V lost 11 bases, J lost 3 bases, and 16 bases lay in between. The DNA of the CDR3 is TGTGCCTCCGCATCGGGTTTCGACACCGGGGAGCTGTTTTTT. Residues: CASASGFDTGELFF.

V is TRBV24-1 and J is TRBJ2-3; D perhaps matches TRBD2 (6 bases). Germline CDR1 is KGHDR and CDR2 is SFDVKD. The CDR3 has 16 residues. The V gene lost 0 bases and the J gene lost 2 bases, with 11 bases spanning the gap. The CDR3 nucleotides are TGTGCCACCAGTGATTTGCCCGGGAGATCCACAGATACGCAGTATTTT. Translating it yields CATSDLPGRSTDTQYF.

V is TRBV18 and J is TRBJ1-2; D ambiguous. V was pared by 10 bases and J by 0 bases, with 15 bases between. The germline V gene has CDR1 KGHSH and CDR2 LQKENI. The CDR3 is 14 amino acids. The CDR3 DNA sequence: TGTGCCACTCAAACAGCCGCGTCTAACTATGGCTACACCTTC. Translation: CATQTAASNYGYTF.

This clone was detected many times. The rearrangement links TRBV9 to TRBJ1-5; D might be TRBD1 (6 bases). In germline, CDR1 is SGDLS, CDR2 YYNGEE. The CDR3 is 14 residues long. V was pared by 3 bases and J by 2 bases, with 9 bases between. In nucleotides, the CDR3 is TGTGCCAGCAGCGCAAACAGGGGCAATCAGCCCCAGCATTTT. This translates into CASSANRGNQPQHF.

The CDR3: CASSLGDRDFGEQFF. The DNA of the CDR3 is TGCGCCAGCAGCTTGGGGGACAGGGACTTTGGTGAGCAGTTCTTC. The V gene is TRBV5-1, the J gene TRBJ2-1; 9 bases match TRBD1. CDR1 SGHRS and CDR2 YFSETQ come from the germline V gene. With 0 bases clipped from V and 9 bases from J, the junction kept 7 bases outside the gene matches. This CDR3 has 15 residues.

J is TRBJ2-5 and V is TRBV3-1 (or the pseudogene TRBV3-2); no clear D. The CDR3 has 13 residues. V was shortened by 3 bases and J by 5 bases, with 10 bases between the two germline ends. Germline CDR1 reads LGHDT; CDR2 reads YNNKEL (reference sequence). CDR3 in amino acids: CASSQLVDETQYF. CDR3 sequence (DNA): TGTGCCAGCAGCCAGCTAGTGGATGAGACCCAGTACTTC.

The chain carries TRBV5-1 and TRBJ1-5, with D perhaps matching TRBD1 (6 bases). V was trimmed by 0 bases and J by 4 bases, leaving 11 bases between them. Per germline, CDR1 SGHRS and CDR2 YFSETQ. This CDR3 contains 15 residues. CDR3 loop: CASSLEGVLNQPQHF. DNA for the CDR3: TGCGCCAGCAGCTTGGAGGGGGTTCTAAATCAGCCCCAGCATTTT.